A selection of T cell receptor beta chains follows, all from one sample in a study of blood T cell repertoires in COVID-19. Measured with immunoSEQ multiplex PCR; TCRdb has only the in-frame clones, and not every one. In the table there are 60,000 to 80,000 clones, about nine tenths of which are singletons. The sample was peripheral blood. The receptors originated from a woman older than 75 with acute or convalescent COVID-19. CDR3s include the opening cysteine and the closing phenylalanine or tryptophan. D genes are given only for firm matches. The size entry is marked missing in some rows and otherwise reads once, few, many or a size class.

D: .
J: TRBJ1-1
size: .
length: 17
V: TRBV12-2
DNA: TGTGCAAGTCGCTCCCTACGGATTTACAGCATGAACACTGAAGCTTTCTTT
CDR3: CASRSLRIYSMNTEAFF

D: TRBD2
J: TRBJ2-1
size: .
length: 14
V: TRBV5-1
DNA: TGCGCCAGCAGCTTCGAGCCTAAGCGGGGGGGCTACTTCTTC
CDR3: CASSFEPKRGGYFF

D: TRBD2
J: TRBJ2-1
size: .
length: 14
V: TRBV24-1
DNA: TGTGCCACCAGTGAAGGCGGGGGGGCCCATGAGCAGTTCTTC
CDR3: CATSEGGGAHEQFF

D: TRBD2
J: TRBJ2-2
size: .
length: 16
V: TRBV3-1/TRBV3-2
DNA: TGTGCCAGCAGCCGGATGACTAGCGGATTAACCGGGGAGCTGTTTTTT
CDR3: CASSRMTSGLTGELFF

D: TRBD1
J: TRBJ1-1
size: .
length: 12
V: TRBV6-5
DNA: TGTGCCAGCGGGACAGCGAACACTGAAGCTTTCTTT
CDR3: CASGTANTEAFF

D: TRBD2
J: TRBJ2-7
size: .
length: 13
V: TRBV4-3
DNA: TGCGCCAGCGGGCAACGGGGGGGGAACGAGCAGTACTTC
CDR3: CASGQRGGNEQYF

D: TRBD1
J: TRBJ1-3
size: .
length: 15
V: TRBV30
DNA: TGTGCCTGGACGAGATCCGGGACAGGCGACAACACCATATATTTT
CDR3: CAWTRSGTGDNTIYF

D: TRBD2
J: TRBJ2-7
size: .
length: 14
V: TRBV10-1
DNA: TGCGCCAGCGGCCCGGGACTAGCTTTTAACGAGCAGTACTTC
CDR3: CASGPGLAFNEQYF

D: .
J: TRBJ1-4
size: .
length: 14
V: TRBV30
DNA: TGTGCCTGGAGTGTGGCAGTCCGGGTTGAAAAACTGTTTTTT
CDR3: CAWSVAVRVEKLFF

D: TRBD2
J: TRBJ2-7
size: .
length: 19
V: TRBV4-1
DNA: TGCGCCAGCAGCCAAGTTGGTCCCGGGACTAGCGGGAGCTTGTGGGAGCAGTACTTC
CDR3: CASSQVGPGTSGSLWEQYF

D: .
J: TRBJ2-2
size: .
length: 15
V: TRBV19
DNA: TGTGCCAGTAGCCTCAGGGGTGGGGGAACCGGGGAGCTGTTTTTT
CDR3: CASSLRGGGTGELFF

D: TRBD2
J: TRBJ2-3
size: .
length: 16
V: TRBV6-2/TRBV6-3
DNA: TGTGCCAGCAGTACTCTTAGCGGGGGGGCCACAGATACGCAGTATTTT
CDR3: CASSTLSGGATDTQYF

D: .
J: TRBJ2-7
size: .
length: 14
V: TRBV5-5
DNA: TGTGCCAGCAGCTTCTCGACAGCTTCCTACGAGCAGTACTTC
CDR3: CASSFSTASYEQYF

D: .
J: TRBJ2-2
size: .
length: 15
V: TRBV19
DNA: TGTGCCAGTACGGTGATAGCGCGAAACACCGGGGAGCTGTTTTTT
CDR3: CASTVIARNTGELFF

D: TRBD1
J: TRBJ1-6
size: .
length: 15
V: TRBV9
DNA: TGTGCCAGCAGCACTACAGGGGGCTATAATTCACCCCTCCACTTT
CDR3: CASSTTGGYNSPLHF

D: .
J: TRBJ1-1
size: .
length: 13
V: TRBV3-1/TRBV3-2
DNA: TGTGCCAGCAGCCAGCATACAGTCACTGAAGCTTTCTTT
CDR3: CASSQHTVTEAFF

D: TRBD1
J: TRBJ1-1
size: .
length: 15
V: TRBV5-1
DNA: TGCGCCAGCAGCTTGGCAGGGGGAAATGTCGGTGAAGCTTTCTTT
CDR3: CASSLAGGNVGEAFF

D: .
J: TRBJ2-5
size: .
length: 14
V: TRBV18
DNA: TGTGCCAGCTCACCACCGCTCAGTTTTGAGACCCAGTACTTC
CDR3: CASSPPLSFETQYF

D: .
J: TRBJ2-7
size: .
length: 14
V: TRBV28
DNA: TGTGCCAGCAGTGATATTACAGGGATCTACGAGCAGTACTTC
CDR3: CASSDITGIYEQYF

D: .
J: TRBJ2-7
size: .
length: 17
V: TRBV11-3
DNA: TGTGCCAGCAGCCATGGAAGGACGGACGGGAGCTCCTACGAGCAGTACTTC
CDR3: CASSHGRTDGSSYEQYF

D: TRBD1
J: TRBJ2-2
size: .
length: 16
V: TRBV6-4
DNA: TGTGCCAGCAGCGGGACAGGGGGCGCGAACACCGGGGAGCTGTTTTTT
CDR3: CASSGTGGANTGELFF

D: .
J: TRBJ1-5
size: .
length: 14
V: TRBV10-3
DNA: TGTGCCATCAAGACAGACCGCCCGGGTGAGCCCCAGCATTTT
CDR3: CAIKTDRPGEPQHF

D: TRBD2
J: TRBJ2-3
size: .
length: 15
V: TRBV5-1
DNA: TGCGCCAGCACCTCGGCGGGAGGGAGCACAGATACGCAGTATTTT
CDR3: CASTSAGGSTDTQYF

D: TRBD2
J: TRBJ2-7
size: once
length: 15
V: TRBV4-2
DNA: TGTGCCAGCAGCCAAGCTAATAGCGGGGTCGGCCCTTTGTACTTC
CDR3: CASSQANSGVGPLYF

D: TRBD2
J: TRBJ2-1
size: .
length: 13
V: TRBV19
DNA: TGTGCCAGTAGTATCGCGGGGGATAATGAGCAGTTCTTC
CDR3: CASSIAGDNEQFF

D: .
J: TRBJ1-6
size: .
length: 17
V: TRBV4-1
DNA: TGCGCCAGCAGCCAAGATGAGAGTAGCTCCTATAATTCACCCCTCCACTTT
CDR3: CASSQDESSSYNSPLHF

D: TRBD1
J: TRBJ2-4
size: .
length: 15
V: TRBV27
DNA: TGTGCCAGCAGTGATGACAGGGGTTTTGAAAACATTCAGTACTTC
CDR3: CASSDDRGFENIQYF

D: TRBD1
J: TRBJ2-6
size: .
length: 14
V: TRBV18
DNA: TGTGCCAGCTCCCCATCCCGGGACAGGGTCGTCCTGACTTTC
CDR3: CASSPSRDRVVLTF

D: .
J: TRBJ1-4
size: .
length: 16
V: TRBV25-1
DNA: TGTGCCAGCAGTACCGGGCATGAGGGAACTAATGAAAAACTGTTTTTT
CDR3: CASSTGHEGTNEKLFF

D: TRBD2
J: TRBJ2-3
size: few
length: 16
V: TRBV7-3
DNA: TGTGCCAGCAGCTTTCTAGCGGGAGGATGGTTAGATACGCAGTATTTT
CDR3: CASSFLAGGWLDTQYF

D: .
J: TRBJ1-1
size: .
length: 14
V: TRBV6-2/TRBV6-3
DNA: TGTGCCAGCACCCCCGTCGCGGGGAACACTGAAGCTTTCTTT
CDR3: CASTPVAGNTEAFF

D: .
J: TRBJ1-4
size: .
length: 14
V: TRBV7-9
DNA: TGTGCCAGCAGCTTGTCATTCCCCCCCGAAAAACTGTTTTTT
CDR3: CASSLSFPPEKLFF

D: .
J: TRBJ1-2
size: .
length: 14
V: TRBV3-1/TRBV3-2
DNA: TGTGCCAGCAGCCCTTCAGGAGAAGGGAGAAGCTACACCTTC
CDR3: CASSPSGEGRSYTF

D: TRBD2
J: TRBJ2-7
size: once
length: 15
V: TRBV25-1
DNA: TGTGCCAGCAGCTTGACTAGCGGGGACTCCTACGAGCAGTACTTC
CDR3: CASSLTSGDSYEQYF

D: TRBD2
J: TRBJ2-2
size: .
length: 17
V: TRBV5-1
DNA: TGCGCCAGCAGCTTCTCAGCGGGGGGGGCGAACACCGGGGAGCTGTTTTTT
CDR3: CASSFSAGGANTGELFF

D: .
J: TRBJ2-7
size: .
length: 16
V: TRBV4-1
DNA: TGCGCCAGCAGCCAAGGGGGGCAGGGAGGGTCCTACGAGCAGTACTTC
CDR3: CASSQGGQGGSYEQYF

D: TRBD1
J: TRBJ1-2
size: .
length: 13
V: TRBV2
DNA: TGTGCCAGCAGTGAGGACAGGGGAGCTGGCTACACCTTC
CDR3: CASSEDRGAGYTF

D: .
J: TRBJ1-2
size: .
length: 14
V: TRBV2
DNA: TGTGCCAGCAGTGAACGTCGACAGCACTATGGCTACACCTTC
CDR3: CASSERRQHYGYTF

D: .
J: TRBJ2-6
size: .
length: 16
V: TRBV2
DNA: TGTGCCAGCAGGGAGGGAGTCTTCTCTGGGGCCAACGTCCTGACTTTC
CDR3: CASREGVFSGANVLTF

D: .
J: TRBJ1-5
size: .
length: 15
V: TRBV5-1
DNA: TGCGCCAGCAGCCCTGGGGGGGGGAGCAATCAGCCCCAGCATTTT
CDR3: CASSPGGGSNQPQHF

D: TRBD1
J: TRBJ1-2
size: .
length: 13
V: TRBV5-6
DNA: TGTGCCAGCGGCCGGGACAGGCGCTATGGCTACACCTTC
CDR3: CASGRDRRYGYTF

D: .
J: TRBJ2-3
size: .
length: 14
V: TRBV5-4
DNA: TGTGCCAGCGCGGTTGACAAAGGGGCAGATACGCAGTATTTT
CDR3: CASAVDKGADTQYF

D: TRBD1
J: TRBJ1-1
size: .
length: 15
V: TRBV5-1
DNA: TGCGCCAGCAGCCCCCGGACAGGGCTGAACACTGAAGCTTTCTTT
CDR3: CASSPRTGLNTEAFF

D: TRBD1
J: TRBJ1-4
size: .
length: 12
V: TRBV19
DNA: TGTGCCAGTATACAGGGGTATGAAAAACTGTTTTTT
CDR3: CASIQGYEKLFF

D: TRBD1
J: TRBJ1-2
size: .
length: 15
V: TRBV28
DNA: TGTGCCAGCAGTGCCCCGGGACAGGGGTGGTATGGCTACACCTTC
CDR3: CASSAPGQGWYGYTF

D: TRBD2
J: TRBJ2-3
size: few
length: 16
V: TRBV6-2/TRBV6-3
DNA: TGTGCCAGCAGTTGGACTAGCGGGGGGCCCACAGATACGCAGTATTTT
CDR3: CASSWTSGGPTDTQYF

D: TRBD2
J: TRBJ2-1
size: .
length: 15
V: TRBV9
DNA: TGTGCCAGCAGCCAGACTAGCACGATTGGGAATGAGCAGTTCTTC
CDR3: CASSQTSTIGNEQFF

D: .
J: TRBJ1-1
size: .
length: 14
V: TRBV7-2
DNA: TGTGCCAGCAGCCTTGGGGGGAGGAGCACTGAAGCTTTCTTT
CDR3: CASSLGGRSTEAFF

D: .
J: TRBJ1-6
size: .
length: 16
V: TRBV19
DNA: TGTGCCAGTAGTGAGACTGGCCTTTCCTATAATTCACCCCTCCACTTT
CDR3: CASSETGLSYNSPLHF

D: .
J: TRBJ1-6
size: .
length: 14
V: TRBV7-3
DNA: TGTGCCAGCAGCCAAGGGTCAGGGAATTCACCCCTCCACTTT
CDR3: CASSQGSGNSPLHF

D: TRBD1
J: TRBJ2-7
size: few
length: 15
V: TRBV9
DNA: TGTGCCAGCAGCCCTAGGTCGGGACAGGGATACGAGCAGTACTTC
CDR3: CASSPRSGQGYEQYF

D: TRBD2
J: TRBJ2-5
size: once
length: 15
V: TRBV10-2
DNA: TGCGCCAGCAGTGAGTCGGCGGGGGGTCGGGAGACCCAGTACTTC
CDR3: CASSESAGGRETQYF

D: .
J: TRBJ1-5
size: .
length: 13
V: TRBV29-1
DNA: TGCAGCGTTGTTACCGGGGGTGATCAGCCCCAGCATTTT
CDR3: CSVVTGGDQPQHF

D: TRBD1
J: TRBJ1-5
size: .
length: 17
V: TRBV6-4
DNA: TGTGCCAGCAGTGAAAACAGGGGAGGTTTGGGCAATCAGCCCCAGCATTTT
CDR3: CASSENRGGLGNQPQHF

D: .
J: TRBJ2-1
size: .
length: 14
V: TRBV19
DNA: TGTGCCAGTAGTATCTGGCGGGCTAACAATGAGCAGTTCTTC
CDR3: CASSIWRANNEQFF

D: .
J: TRBJ2-3
size: .
length: 16
V: TRBV11-2
DNA: TGTGCCAGCAGCCTCCACCGGGACACTCGTGATGATACGCAGTATTTT
CDR3: CASSLHRDTRDDTQYF

D: TRBD2
J: TRBJ2-3
size: .
length: 15
V: TRBV7-9
DNA: TGTGCCAGCAGCGAGGGACTAGCGGGAATAGATACGCAGTATTTT
CDR3: CASSEGLAGIDTQYF